This T cell receptor beta chain appears in the sequencing data of a study of beta chain features in type 1 diabetes. Notes on the study in general: More deletions and fewer insertions at VDJ junctions were found in patients with type 1 diabetes. Significant though moderate, a shortening of TCRB CDR3s appeared in all four CD4+ subsets of Type 1 diabetes patients. For patients, the naive, central memory and Treg TCRB repertoires appeared more alike than for healthy donors.

The CDR3 loop spans 13 amino acids. Germline CDR1 and CDR2: SGHAT and FQNNGV. V was cut by 2 bases and J by 9 bases, with 11 bases left in between. This clone is a singleton in its sample. Its cognate antigen is unknown. The isolated RNA, all of it, was reverse transcribed, so expressed TCRB transcripts were what got sequenced. The table came from immunoSEQ multiplex PCR; TCRdb's copy has only in-frame clones and leaves some out. The repertoire includes 300,000 to 450,000 clones, about 12% of them detected once, and around 0.0099% sits in the top ten. The genes are TRBV11-2 and TRBJ2-1, with D perhaps TRBD2 (7 bases). Material for sequencing was naive CD4+ T cells from blood. This clonotype was sampled from a woman aged 18-30 years with type 1 diabetes. The chain's CDR3 is CASSLRGGGEQFF. The DNA for the CDR3 is TGTGCCAGCAGCTTACGGGGAGGGGGTGAGCAGTTCTTC.